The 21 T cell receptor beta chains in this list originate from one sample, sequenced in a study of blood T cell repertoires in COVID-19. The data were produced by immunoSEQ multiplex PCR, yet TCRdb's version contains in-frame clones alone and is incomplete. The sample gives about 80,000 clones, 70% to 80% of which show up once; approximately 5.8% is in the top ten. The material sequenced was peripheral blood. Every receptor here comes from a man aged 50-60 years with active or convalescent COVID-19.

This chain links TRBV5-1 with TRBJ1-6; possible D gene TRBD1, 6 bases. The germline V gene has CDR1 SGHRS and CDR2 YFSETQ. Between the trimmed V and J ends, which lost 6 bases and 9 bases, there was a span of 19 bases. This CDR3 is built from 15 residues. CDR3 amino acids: CASKDSSRGGSPLHF. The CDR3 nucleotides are TGCGCCAGCAAAGACAGTTCCCGAGGGGGTTCACCCCTCCACTTT.

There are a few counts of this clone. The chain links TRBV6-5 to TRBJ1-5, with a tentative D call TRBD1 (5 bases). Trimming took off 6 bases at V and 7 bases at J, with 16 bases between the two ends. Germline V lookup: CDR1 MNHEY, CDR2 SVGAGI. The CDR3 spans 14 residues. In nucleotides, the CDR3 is TGTGCCAGCAGCTTCGGCGCAGGGCTGCAGCCCCAGCATTTT. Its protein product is CASSFGAGLQPQHF.

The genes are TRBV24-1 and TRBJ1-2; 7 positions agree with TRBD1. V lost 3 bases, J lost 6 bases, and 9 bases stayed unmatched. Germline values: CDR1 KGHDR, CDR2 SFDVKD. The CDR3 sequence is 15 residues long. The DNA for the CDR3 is TGTGCCACCAGTGATCCCTTCCTTGACAGGGATGGCTACACCTTC. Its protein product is CATSDPFLDRDGYTF.

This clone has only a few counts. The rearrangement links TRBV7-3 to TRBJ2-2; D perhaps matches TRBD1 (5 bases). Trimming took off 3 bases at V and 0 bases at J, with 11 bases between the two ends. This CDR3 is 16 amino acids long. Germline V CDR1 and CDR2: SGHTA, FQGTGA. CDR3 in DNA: TGTGCCAGCAGCTTCCTGGGGCTAGCGAACACCGGGGAGCTGTTTTTT. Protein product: CASSFLGLANTGELFF.

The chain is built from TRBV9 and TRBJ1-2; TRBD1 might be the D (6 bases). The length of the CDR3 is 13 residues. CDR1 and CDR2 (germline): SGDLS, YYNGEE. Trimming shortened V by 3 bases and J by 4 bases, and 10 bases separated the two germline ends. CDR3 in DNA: TGTGCCAGCAGCGGACCGGACAGCTATGGCTACACCTTC. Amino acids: CASSGPDSYGYTF.

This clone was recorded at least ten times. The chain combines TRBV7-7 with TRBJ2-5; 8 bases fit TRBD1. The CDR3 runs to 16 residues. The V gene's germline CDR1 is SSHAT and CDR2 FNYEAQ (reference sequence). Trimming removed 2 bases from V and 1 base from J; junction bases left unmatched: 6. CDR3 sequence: CASSLQGRGLQETQYF. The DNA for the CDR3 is TGTGCCAGCAGCTTACAAGGCAGGGGGCTCCAAGAGACCCAGTACTTC.

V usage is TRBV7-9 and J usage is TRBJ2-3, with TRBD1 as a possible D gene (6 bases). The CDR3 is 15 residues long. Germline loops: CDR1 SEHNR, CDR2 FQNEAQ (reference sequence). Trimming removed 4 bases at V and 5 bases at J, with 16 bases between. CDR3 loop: CASSYGTPFGDTQYF. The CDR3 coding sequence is TGTGCCAGCAGCTACGGGACACCGTTCGGAGATACGCAGTATTTT.

The CDR3 reads CASTRGRGYTEAFF. The CDR3 nucleotides are TGTGCCAGCACCCGGGGGAGGGGTTACACTGAAGCTTTCTTT. The chain links TRBV6-6 to TRBJ1-1, with TRBD1 as a possible D gene (5 bases). The germline V gene encodes CDR1 MNHNY and CDR2 SVGAGI (reference sequence). This CDR3 is built from 14 residues. Trimming removed 7 bases from V and 3 bases from J, with 15 bases in between.

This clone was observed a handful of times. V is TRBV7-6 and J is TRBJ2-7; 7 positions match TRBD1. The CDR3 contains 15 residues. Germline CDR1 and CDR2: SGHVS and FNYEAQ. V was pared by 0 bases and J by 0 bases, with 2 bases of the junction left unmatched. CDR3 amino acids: CASSLAGDSSYEQYF. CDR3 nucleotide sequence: TGTGCCAGCAGCTTAGCCGGGGACAGCTCCTACGAGCAGTACTTC.

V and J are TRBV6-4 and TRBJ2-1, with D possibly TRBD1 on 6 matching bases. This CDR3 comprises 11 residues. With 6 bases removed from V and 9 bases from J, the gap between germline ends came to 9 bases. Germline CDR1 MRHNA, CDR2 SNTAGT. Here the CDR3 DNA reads TGTGCCAGCAGAGAAGGGGGTGAGCAGTTCTTC. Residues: CASREGGEQFF.

CDR3: CASSLGLPRDEQFF. CDR3 nucleotides: TGTGCCAGCTCACTAGGACTACCTCGGGATGAGCAGTTCTTC. V is TRBV18 and J is TRBJ2-1; TRBD2 is a possible D gene (6 bases). With 4 bases removed from V and 8 bases from J, the gap between germline ends came to 15 bases. The CDR3 runs to 14 residues. Germline V lookup: CDR1 KGHSH, CDR2 LQKENI.

CDR3: CASSSSPSPVSGTYEQYF. The CDR3 nucleotides are TGTGCCAGCAGCTCGTCGCCCTCCCCGGTTTCGGGAACCTACGAGCAGTACTTC. V usage is TRBV11-3 and J usage is TRBJ2-7; tentatively, D is TRBD2 (5 bases). From germline, CDR1 is SGHNT and CDR2 YENEEA. The CDR3 extends over 18 amino acids. V shed 4 bases and J shed 2 bases, with 24 bases lying between them.

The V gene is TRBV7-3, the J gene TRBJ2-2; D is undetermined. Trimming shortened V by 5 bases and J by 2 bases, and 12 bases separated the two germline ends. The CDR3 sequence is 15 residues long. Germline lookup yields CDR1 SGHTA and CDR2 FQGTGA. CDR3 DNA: TGTGCCAGCAGCCCAAACGGGTTAAACACCGGGGAGCTGTTTTTT. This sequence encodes CASSPNGLNTGELFF.

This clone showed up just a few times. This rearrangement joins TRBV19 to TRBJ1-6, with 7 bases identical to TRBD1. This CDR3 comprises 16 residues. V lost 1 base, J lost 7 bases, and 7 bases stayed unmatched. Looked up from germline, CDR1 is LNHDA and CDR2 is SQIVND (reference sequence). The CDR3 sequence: CASSIGSTGYNSPLHF. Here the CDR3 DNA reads TGTGCCAGTAGTATAGGCTCGACAGGGTACAATTCACCCCTCCACTTT.

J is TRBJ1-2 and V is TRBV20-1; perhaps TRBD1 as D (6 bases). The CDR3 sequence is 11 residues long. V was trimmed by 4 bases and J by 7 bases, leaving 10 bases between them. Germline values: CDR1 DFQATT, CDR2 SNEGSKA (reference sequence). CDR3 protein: CSATPGAGYTF. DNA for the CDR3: TGCAGTGCTACCCCAGGGGCTGGCTACACCTTC.

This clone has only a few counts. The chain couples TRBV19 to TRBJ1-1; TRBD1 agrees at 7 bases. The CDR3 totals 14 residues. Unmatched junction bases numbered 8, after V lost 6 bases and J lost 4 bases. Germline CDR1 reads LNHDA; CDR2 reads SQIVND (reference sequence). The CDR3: CASSPSQGGTEAFF. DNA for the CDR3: TGTGCCAGTAGCCCATCCCAGGGGGGCACTGAAGCTTTCTTT.

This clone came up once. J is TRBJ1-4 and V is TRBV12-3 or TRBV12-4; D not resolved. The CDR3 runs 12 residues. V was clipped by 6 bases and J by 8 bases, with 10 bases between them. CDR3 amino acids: CASSSRLEKLFF. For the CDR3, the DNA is TGTGCCAGCAGCTCTAGGCTCGAAAAACTGTTTTTT.

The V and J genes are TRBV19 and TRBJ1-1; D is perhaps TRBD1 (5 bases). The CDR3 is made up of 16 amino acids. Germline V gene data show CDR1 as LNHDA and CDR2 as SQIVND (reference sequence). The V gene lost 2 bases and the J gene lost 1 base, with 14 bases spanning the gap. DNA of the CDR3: TGTGCCAGTAGTATACCCTGGGCAGGGCGGAACACTGAAGCTTTCTTT. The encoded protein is CASSIPWAGRNTEAFF.

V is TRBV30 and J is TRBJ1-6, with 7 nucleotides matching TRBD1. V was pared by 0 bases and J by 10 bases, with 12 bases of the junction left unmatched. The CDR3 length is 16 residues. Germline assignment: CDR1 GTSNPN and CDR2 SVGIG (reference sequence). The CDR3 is CAWSVHRGSLESPLHF. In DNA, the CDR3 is TGTGCCTGGAGTGTACACAGGGGAAGTCTTGAGTCACCCCTCCACTTT.

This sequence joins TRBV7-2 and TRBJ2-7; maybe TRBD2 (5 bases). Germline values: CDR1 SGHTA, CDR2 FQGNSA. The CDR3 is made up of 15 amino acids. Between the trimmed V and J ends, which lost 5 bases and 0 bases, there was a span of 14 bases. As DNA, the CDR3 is TGTGCCAGCAGCCTGGACTCCTCCGGCTCCTACGAGCAGTACTTC. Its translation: CASSLDSSGSYEQYF. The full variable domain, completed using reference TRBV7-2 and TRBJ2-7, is GAGVSQSPSNKVTEKGKDVELRCDPISGHTALYWYRQSLGQGLEFLIYFQGNSAPDKSGLPSDRFSAERTGGSVSTLTIQRTQQEDSAVYLCASSLDSSGSYEQYFGPGTRLTVT.

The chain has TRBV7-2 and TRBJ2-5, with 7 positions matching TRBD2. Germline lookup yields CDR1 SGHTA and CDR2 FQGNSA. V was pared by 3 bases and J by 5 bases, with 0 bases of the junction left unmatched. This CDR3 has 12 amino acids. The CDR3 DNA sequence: TGTGCCAGCAGCTTTAGCGGGGAGACCCAGTACTTC. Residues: CASSFSGETQYF.